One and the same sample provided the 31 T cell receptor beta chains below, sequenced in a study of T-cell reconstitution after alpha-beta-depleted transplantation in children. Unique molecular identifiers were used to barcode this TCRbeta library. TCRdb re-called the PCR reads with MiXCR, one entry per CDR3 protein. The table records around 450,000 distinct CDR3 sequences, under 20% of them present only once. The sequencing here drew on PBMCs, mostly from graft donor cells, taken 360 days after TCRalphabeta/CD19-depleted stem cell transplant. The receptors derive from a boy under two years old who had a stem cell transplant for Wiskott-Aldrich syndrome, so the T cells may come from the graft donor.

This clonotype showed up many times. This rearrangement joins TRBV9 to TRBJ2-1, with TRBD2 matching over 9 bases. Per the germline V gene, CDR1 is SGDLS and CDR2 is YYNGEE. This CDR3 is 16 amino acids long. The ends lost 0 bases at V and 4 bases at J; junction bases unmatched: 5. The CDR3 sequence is CASSVGSGGHYNEQFF. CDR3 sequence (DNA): TGTGCCAGCAGCGTAGGAAGCGGGGGGCATTACAATGAGCAGTTCTTC.

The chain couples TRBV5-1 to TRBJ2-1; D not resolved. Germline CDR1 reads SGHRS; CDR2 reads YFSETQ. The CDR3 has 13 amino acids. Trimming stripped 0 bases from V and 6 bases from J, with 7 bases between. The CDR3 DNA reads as TGCGCCAGCAGCTTGGACCCAAGCAATGAGCAGTTCTTC. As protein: CASSLDPSNEQFF.

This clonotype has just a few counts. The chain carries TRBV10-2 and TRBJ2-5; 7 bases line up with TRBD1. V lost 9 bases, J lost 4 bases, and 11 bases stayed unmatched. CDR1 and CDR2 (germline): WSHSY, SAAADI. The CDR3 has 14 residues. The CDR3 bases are TGCGCCAGTATGGTCAAGGGGGCGACAGAGACCCAGTACTTC. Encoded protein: CASMVKGATETQYF.

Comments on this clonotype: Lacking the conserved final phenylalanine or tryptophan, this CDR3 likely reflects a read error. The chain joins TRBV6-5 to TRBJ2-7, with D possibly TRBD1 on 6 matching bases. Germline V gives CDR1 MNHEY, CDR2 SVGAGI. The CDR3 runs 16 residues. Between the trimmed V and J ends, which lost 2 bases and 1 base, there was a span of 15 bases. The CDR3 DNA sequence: TGTGCCAGCAGTTACGCCTCAGGGGTTCGTTCCTACGAGCAGTACATC. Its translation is CASSYASGVRSYEQYI.

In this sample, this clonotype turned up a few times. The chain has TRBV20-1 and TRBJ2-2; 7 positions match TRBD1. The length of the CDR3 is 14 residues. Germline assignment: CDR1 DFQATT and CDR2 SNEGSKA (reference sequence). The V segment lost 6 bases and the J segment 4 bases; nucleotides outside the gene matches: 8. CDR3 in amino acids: CSAVDRVSTGELFF. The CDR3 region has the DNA TGCAGTGCCGTCGACAGGGTCAGCACCGGGGAGCTGTTTTTT.

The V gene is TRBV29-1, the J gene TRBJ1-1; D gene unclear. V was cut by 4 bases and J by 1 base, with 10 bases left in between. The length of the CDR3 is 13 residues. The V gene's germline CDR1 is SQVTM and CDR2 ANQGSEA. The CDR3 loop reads CSVVPGKNTEAFF. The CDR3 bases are TGCAGCGTTGTTCCGGGGAAGAACACTGAAGCTTTCTTT.

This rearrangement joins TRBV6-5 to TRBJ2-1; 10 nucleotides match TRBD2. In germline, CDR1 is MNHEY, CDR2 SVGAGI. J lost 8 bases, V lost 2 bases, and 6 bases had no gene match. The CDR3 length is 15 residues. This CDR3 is CASSYVAGGLYEQFF. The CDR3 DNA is TGTGCCAGCAGTTACGTAGCGGGGGGTTTATATGAGCAGTTCTTC.

The CDR3 loop is CASSPNGGLQETQYF. The CDR3 DNA is TGTGCCAGCTCACCAAATGGTGGACTCCAAGAGACCCAGTACTTC. The rearrangement joins TRBV18 to TRBJ2-5; tentative D call: TRBD2 (5 bases). V lost 2 bases and J 1 base, leaving 11 bases between the germline ends. CDR1 is KGHSH and CDR2 is LQKENI in the germline V gene. This CDR3 has 15 residues.

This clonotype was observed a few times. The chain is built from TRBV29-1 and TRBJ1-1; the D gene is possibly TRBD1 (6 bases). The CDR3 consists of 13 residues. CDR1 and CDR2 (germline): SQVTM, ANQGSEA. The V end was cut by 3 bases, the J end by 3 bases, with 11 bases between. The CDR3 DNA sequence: TGCAGCGTTGACAGGGACACCTACACTGAAGCTTTCTTT. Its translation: CSVDRDTYTEAFF.

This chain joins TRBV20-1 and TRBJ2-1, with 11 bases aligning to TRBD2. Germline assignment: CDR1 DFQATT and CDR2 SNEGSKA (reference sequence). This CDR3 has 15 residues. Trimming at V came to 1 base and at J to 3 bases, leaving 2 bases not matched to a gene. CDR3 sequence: CSARVSGRDYNEQFF. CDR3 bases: TGCAGTGCTAGAGTTAGCGGGAGGGACTACAATGAGCAGTTCTTC.

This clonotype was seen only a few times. As DNA, the CDR3 is TGCAGTGCTTCGACAGGGTCGAACACCGGGGAGCTGTTTTTT. Amino acid sequence: CSASTGSNTGELFF. This chain joins TRBV20-1 and TRBJ2-2; 7 bases match TRBD1. In germline, CDR1 is DFQATT, CDR2 SNEGSKA (reference sequence). J lost 0 bases, V lost 5 bases, and 3 bases had no gene match. The CDR3 has 14 amino acids.

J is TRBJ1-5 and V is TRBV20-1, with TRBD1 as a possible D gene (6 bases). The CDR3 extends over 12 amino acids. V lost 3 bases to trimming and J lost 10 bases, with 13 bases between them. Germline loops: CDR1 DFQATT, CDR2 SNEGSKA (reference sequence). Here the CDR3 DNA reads TGCAGTGCTAGCCCAGGGGTAGGTCCCCAGCATTTT. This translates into CSASPGVGPQHF.

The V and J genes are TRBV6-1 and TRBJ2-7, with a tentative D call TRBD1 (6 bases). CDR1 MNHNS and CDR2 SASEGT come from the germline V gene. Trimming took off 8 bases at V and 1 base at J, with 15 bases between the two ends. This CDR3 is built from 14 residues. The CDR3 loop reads CASETGLNSYEQYF. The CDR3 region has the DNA TGTGCCAGCGAAACAGGGTTGAATTCCTACGAGCAGTACTTC.

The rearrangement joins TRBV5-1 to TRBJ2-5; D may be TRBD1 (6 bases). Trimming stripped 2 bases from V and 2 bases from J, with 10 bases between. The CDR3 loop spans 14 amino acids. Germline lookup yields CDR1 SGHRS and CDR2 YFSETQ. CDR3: CASSFGRGQETQYF. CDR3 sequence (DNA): TGCGCCAGCAGCTTCGGCAGGGGACAAGAGACCCAGTACTTC.

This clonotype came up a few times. In DNA, the CDR3 is TGTGCCAGCAGCGATAAACTCCGACTAGCGGGAGCCACCGGGGAGCTGTTTTTT. This encodes CASSDKLRLAGATGELFF. The V and J genes are TRBV11-2 and TRBJ2-2; 12 bases agree with TRBD2. The CDR3 is 18 residues long. CDR1 and CDR2 from the germline V gene are SGHAT and FQNNGV. V was clipped by 5 bases and J by 4 bases; unmatched bases: 11.

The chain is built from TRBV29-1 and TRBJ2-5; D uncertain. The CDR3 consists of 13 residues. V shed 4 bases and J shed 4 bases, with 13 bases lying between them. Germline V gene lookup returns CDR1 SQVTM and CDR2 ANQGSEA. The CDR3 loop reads CSVAGSVAETQYF. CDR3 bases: TGCAGCGTTGCCGGGTCGGTGGCAGAGACCCAGTACTTC.

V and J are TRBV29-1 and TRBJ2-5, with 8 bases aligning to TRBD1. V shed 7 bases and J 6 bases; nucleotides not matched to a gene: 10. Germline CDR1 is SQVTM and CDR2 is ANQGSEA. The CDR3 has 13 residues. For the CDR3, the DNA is TGCAGCGCGTCGACAGGGGCACCGAAGACCCAGTACTTC. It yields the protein CSASTGAPKTQYF.

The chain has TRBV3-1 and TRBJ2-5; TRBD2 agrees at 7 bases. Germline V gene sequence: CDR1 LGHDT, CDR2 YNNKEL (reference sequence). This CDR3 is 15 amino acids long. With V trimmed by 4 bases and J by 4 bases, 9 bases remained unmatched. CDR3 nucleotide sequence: TGTGCCAGCAGCCCAGCTGTGGGCGGGGGAGAGACCCAGTACTTC. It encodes CASSPAVGGGETQYF.

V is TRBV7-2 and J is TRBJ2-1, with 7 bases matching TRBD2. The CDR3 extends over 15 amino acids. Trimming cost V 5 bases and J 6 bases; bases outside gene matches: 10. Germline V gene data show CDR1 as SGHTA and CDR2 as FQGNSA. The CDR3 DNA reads TGTGCCAGCAGCCTCCGGGCCCTAGCGGCCAATGAGCAGTTCTTC. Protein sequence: CASSLRALAANEQFF.

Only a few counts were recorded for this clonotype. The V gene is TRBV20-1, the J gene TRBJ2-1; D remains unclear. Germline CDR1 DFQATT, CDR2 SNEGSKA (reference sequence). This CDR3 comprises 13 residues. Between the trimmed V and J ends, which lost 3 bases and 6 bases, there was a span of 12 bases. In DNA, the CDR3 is TGCAGTGCTAGGGGCTTGGATTTCAATGAGCAGTTCTTC. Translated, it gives CSARGLDFNEQFF.

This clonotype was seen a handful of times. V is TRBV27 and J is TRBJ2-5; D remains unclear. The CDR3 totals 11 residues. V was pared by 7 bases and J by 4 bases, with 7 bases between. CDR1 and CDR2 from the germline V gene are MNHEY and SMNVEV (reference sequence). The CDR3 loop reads CASMLGETQYF. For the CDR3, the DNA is TGTGCCAGCATGTTAGGAGAGACCCAGTACTTC.

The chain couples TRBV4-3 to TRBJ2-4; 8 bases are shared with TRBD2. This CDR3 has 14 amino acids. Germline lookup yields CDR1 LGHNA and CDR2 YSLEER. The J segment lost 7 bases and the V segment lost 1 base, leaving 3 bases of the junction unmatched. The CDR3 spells CASSQAGGVNIQYF. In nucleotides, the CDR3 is TGCGCCAGCAGCCAAGCGGGGGGGGTGAACATTCAGTACTTC.

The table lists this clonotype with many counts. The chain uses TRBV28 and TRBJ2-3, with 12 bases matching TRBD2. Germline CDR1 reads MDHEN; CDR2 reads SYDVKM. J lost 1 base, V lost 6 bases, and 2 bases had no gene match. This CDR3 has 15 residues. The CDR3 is CASRRTSGGTDTQYF. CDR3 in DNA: TGTGCCAGCAGACGGACTAGCGGGGGCACAGATACGCAGTATTTT.

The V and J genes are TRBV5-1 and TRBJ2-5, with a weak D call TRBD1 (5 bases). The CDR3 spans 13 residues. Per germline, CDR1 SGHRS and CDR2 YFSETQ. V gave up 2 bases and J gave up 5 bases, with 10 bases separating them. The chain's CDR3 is CASSFQGSETQYF. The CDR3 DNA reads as TGCGCCAGCAGCTTTCAGGGCTCGGAGACCCAGTACTTC.

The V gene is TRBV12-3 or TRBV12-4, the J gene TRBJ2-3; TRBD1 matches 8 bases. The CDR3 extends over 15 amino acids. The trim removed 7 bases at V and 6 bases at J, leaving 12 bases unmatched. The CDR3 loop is CASIRGAGGIDTQYF. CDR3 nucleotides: TGTGCCAGCATCCGGGGCGCAGGGGGCATCGATACGCAGTATTTT.

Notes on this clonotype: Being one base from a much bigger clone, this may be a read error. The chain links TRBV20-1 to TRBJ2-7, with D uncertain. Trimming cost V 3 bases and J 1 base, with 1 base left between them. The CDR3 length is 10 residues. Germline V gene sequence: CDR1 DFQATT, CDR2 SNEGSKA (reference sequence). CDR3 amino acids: CSASSYEQYF. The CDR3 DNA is TGCAGTGCTAGTTCCTACGAGCAGTACTTC.

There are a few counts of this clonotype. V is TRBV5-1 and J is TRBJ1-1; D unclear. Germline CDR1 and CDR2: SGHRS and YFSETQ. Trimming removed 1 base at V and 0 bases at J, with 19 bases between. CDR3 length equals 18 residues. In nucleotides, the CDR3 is TGCGCCAGCAGCTTGAGGCCTCTAAATTTGAACGTGAACACTGAAGCTTTCTTT. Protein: CASSLRPLNLNVNTEAFF.

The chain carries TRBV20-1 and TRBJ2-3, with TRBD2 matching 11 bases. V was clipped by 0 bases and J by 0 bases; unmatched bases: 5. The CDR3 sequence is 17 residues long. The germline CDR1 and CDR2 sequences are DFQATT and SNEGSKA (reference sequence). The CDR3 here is CSARDPRLAGSTDTQYF. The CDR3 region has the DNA TGCAGTGCTAGAGATCCCCGACTAGCGGGAAGCACAGATACGCAGTATTTT.

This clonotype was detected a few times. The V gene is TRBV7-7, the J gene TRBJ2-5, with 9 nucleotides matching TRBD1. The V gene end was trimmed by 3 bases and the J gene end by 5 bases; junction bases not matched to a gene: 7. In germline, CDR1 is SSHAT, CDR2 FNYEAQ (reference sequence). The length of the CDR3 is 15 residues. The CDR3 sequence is CASSFDRGFGETQYF. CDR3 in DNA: TGTGCCAGCAGCTTCGACAGGGGGTTTGGGGAGACCCAGTACTTC.

The CDR3 coding sequence is TGTGCCAGCAGCTTAGTAGTCAATCCAGATACGCAGTATTTT. It is translated as CASSLVVNPDTQYF. The chain joins TRBV11-3 to TRBJ2-3; D not resolved. With 1 base removed from V and 4 bases from J, the gap between germline ends came to 9 bases. This CDR3 spans 14 amino acids. CDR1 and CDR2 from the germline V gene are SGHNT and YENEEA. The whole variable domain, filled in from reference TRBV11-3 and TRBJ2-3, reads EAGVVQSPRYKIIEKKQPVAFWCNPISGHNTLYWYLQNLGQGPELLIRYENEEAVDDSQLPKDRFSAERLKGVDSTLKIQPAELGDSAVYLCASSLVVNPDTQYFGPGTRLTVL.

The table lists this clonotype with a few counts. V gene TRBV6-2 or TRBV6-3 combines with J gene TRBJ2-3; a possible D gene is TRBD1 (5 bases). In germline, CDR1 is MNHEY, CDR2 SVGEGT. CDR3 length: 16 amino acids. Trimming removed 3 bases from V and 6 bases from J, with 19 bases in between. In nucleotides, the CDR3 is TGTGCCAGCAGTTATGTGTCAGGGAAGGGATTGGATACGCAGTATTTT. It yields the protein CASSYVSGKGLDTQYF.